These 25 T cell receptor beta chains were sequenced from one sample in a study of response to subunit inactivated influenza vaccine. A single record per CDR3 protein comes from TCRdb applying MiXCR to the RT-PCR reads. The repertoire holds more than 500,000 distinct CDR3 sequences, with around 11% as singletons. The same data also went into a second study, on T cells expressing NK-cell markers. This second study notes: A 5'RACE template switching approach incorporating UMIs was used to make TCR beta cDNA.

Specimen: PBMCs from blood, collected on the day of vaccination. These receptors were obtained from a man in his fifties or sixties who received an inactivated influenza vaccine.

This clonotype has a count of ten or more. This chain uses TRBV6-5 with TRBJ2-7, with a tentative D call TRBD2 (6 bases). In germline, CDR1 is MNHEY, CDR2 SVGAGI. The CDR3 runs 14 residues. Trimming removed 2 bases from V and 0 bases from J, with 8 bases in between. In nucleotides, the CDR3 is TGTGCCAGCAGTTACCGGGACTCCTCCTACGAGCAGTACTTC. Protein sequence: CASSYRDSSYEQYF.

The genes are TRBV3-1 and TRBJ2-3; 9 nucleotides line up with TRBD1. V lost 4 bases to trimming and J lost 0 bases; unmatched junction nucleotides: 5. The CDR3 extends over 16 amino acids. Germline loops: CDR1 LGHDT, CDR2 YNNKEL (reference sequence). In DNA form, the CDR3 reads TGTGCCAGCAGCCGCACGACAGGGGGTAGCACAGATACGCAGTATTTT. Residues: CASSRTTGGSTDTQYF.

This clonotype came up many times. The CDR3 nucleotides read TGTGCCAGCAGCGTAGGGGTCGGCACTGAAGCTTTCTTT. It encodes CASSVGVGTEAFF. V gene TRBV9 combines with J gene TRBJ1-1, with D unclear. There are 13 residues in the CDR3. Germline V gene data show CDR1 as SGDLS and CDR2 as YYNGEE. Trimming removed 0 bases at V and 4 bases at J, with 7 bases between.

This clonotype was counted only a few times. The V gene is TRBV28, the J gene TRBJ2-3; perhaps TRBD2 as D (7 bases). CDR3 length: 16 amino acids. V was cut by 5 bases and J by 7 bases, with 22 bases left in between. Germline CDR1 MDHEN, CDR2 SYDVKM. CDR3 in DNA: TGTGCCAGCAGTCTTGGCGGGGGCGGGTTATTGCATACGCAGTATTTT. It is translated as CASSLGGGGLLHTQYF.

This clonotype has just a few counts. V usage is TRBV30 and J usage is TRBJ2-7; the D gene is possibly TRBD1 (6 bases). The CDR3 is made up of 14 amino acids. Germline CDR1 is GTSNPN and CDR2 is SVGIG (reference sequence). V lost 0 bases, J lost 1 base, and 10 bases lay in between. CDR3 amino acids: CAWSVDRISYEQYF. CDR3 DNA: TGTGCCTGGAGTGTCGACAGGATTTCCTACGAGCAGTACTTC.

This clonotype was detected a few times. CDR3 in DNA: TGCGCCAGCAGCCAACCTACTAAAGACGCGGATACGCAGTATTTT. This codes for CASSQPTKDADTQYF. The chain is built from TRBV4-3 and TRBJ2-3; D unresolved. The CDR3 is 15 amino acids. Germline V gives CDR1 LGHNA, CDR2 YSLEER. The V end was cut by 2 bases, the J end by 6 bases, with 15 bases between.

This chain connects TRBV29-1 to TRBJ2-1; TRBD1 aligns across 7 bases. CDR1 and CDR2 (germline): SQVTM, ANQGSEA. CDR3 size: 13 residues. The V gene end was trimmed by 2 bases and the J gene end by 9 bases; junction bases not matched to a gene: 7. The CDR3, as DNA: TGCAGCGTTGAAACGATGACAGGGACTGAGCAGTTCTTC. This sequence encodes CSVETMTGTEQFF.

This clonotype was picked up a small number of times. The V call is TRBV15, the J call TRBJ2-6; D is uncertain. V gave up 5 bases and J gave up 0 bases, with 14 bases separating them. This CDR3 spans 17 amino acids. Per the germline V gene, CDR1 is LNHNV and CDR2 is YYDKDF (reference sequence). For the CDR3, the DNA is TGTGCCACCAGCTTTCAAAGATACATCTCTGGGGCCAACGTCCTGACTTTC. This codes for CATSFQRYISGANVLTF.

The V gene is TRBV5-6, the J gene TRBJ2-7; TRBD1 is a possible D gene (5 bases). V shed 1 base and J shed 0 bases, with 8 bases lying between them. Germline CDR1 is SGHDT and CDR2 is YYEEEE. CDR3 size: 14 residues. CDR3 sequence: CASSLWGFSYEQYF. CDR3 DNA: TGTGCCAGCAGCTTGTGGGGCTTCTCCTACGAGCAGTACTTC. The whole variable domain, remainder taken from reference TRBV5-6 and TRBJ2-7, is DAGVTQSPTHLIKTRGQQVTLRCSPKSGHDTVSWYQQALGQGPQFIFQYYEEEERQRGNFPDRFSGHQFPNYSSELNVNALLLGDSALYLCASSLWGFSYEQYFGPGTRLTVT.

This sequence joins TRBV28 and TRBJ2-5, with TRBD2 identical over 9 bases. The junction had 3 bases not matched to a gene; V was cut back by 2 bases and J by 5 bases. CDR3 length: 14 residues. Per germline, CDR1 MDHEN and CDR2 SYDVKM. The CDR3 sequence is CASSLEREVETQYF. The CDR3, as DNA: TGTGCCAGCAGTTTAGAGCGGGAGGTCGAGACCCAGTACTTC.

This clonotype was seen only a few times. The J gene is TRBJ2-5, the V gene TRBV6-5; a weak D match, TRBD2 (6 bases). The ends were cut back, 2 bases at V and 6 bases at J, with 16 bases in the middle. CDR1 and CDR2 (germline): MNHEY, SVGAGI. This CDR3 has 15 residues. This CDR3 reads CASSYPGSIIKTQYF. CDR3 in DNA: TGTGCCAGCAGTTACCCCGGGAGTATTATTAAGACCCAGTACTTC.

The J gene is TRBJ2-1, the V gene TRBV3-1; D is unresolved. The V end was cut by 5 bases, the J end by 8 bases, with 7 bases between. The CDR3 loop spans 11 amino acids. Germline lookup yields CDR1 LGHDT and CDR2 YNNKEL (reference sequence). The CDR3 region is CASSSDYEQFF. CDR3 DNA sequence: TGTGCCAGCAGCTCAGACTATGAGCAGTTCTTC.

The sample holds a few counts of this clonotype. The chain links TRBV7-9 to TRBJ2-7; D call uncertain. Trimming shortened V by 0 bases and J by 3 bases, and 15 bases separated the two germline ends. Germline CDR1 is SEHNR and CDR2 is FQNEAQ (reference sequence). CDR3 length: 16 residues. Here the CDR3 reads CASSLAAQTLNYEQYF. CDR3 coding DNA: TGTGCCAGCAGCTTAGCCGCCCAGACACTCAACTACGAGCAGTACTTC.

This clonotype was observed a handful of times. The CDR3 loop reads CAISESTGGTYEQYF. In DNA, the CDR3 is TGTGCCATCAGTGAGTCAACAGGGGGCACCTACGAGCAGTACTTC. The chain employs TRBV10-3 and TRBJ2-7; 9 nucleotides match TRBD1. J was trimmed by 2 bases and V by 0 bases; bases with no gene match: 2. The CDR3 contains 15 residues. Germline loops: CDR1 ENHRY, CDR2 SYGVKD.

This clonotype was counted only a few times. The rearrangement joins TRBV12-3 or TRBV12-4 to TRBJ1-1; no firm D call. The CDR3 consists of 12 residues. The V and J ends lost 5 bases and 3 bases respectively, with 7 bases between them. This CDR3 reads CASSRMDTEAFF. In nucleotides, the CDR3 is TGTGCCAGCAGTAGGATGGACACTGAAGCTTTCTTT.

This clonotype was observed a handful of times. The V gene is TRBV7-6, the J gene TRBJ2-5; D remains unclear. The CDR3 is made up of 12 amino acids. The ends were cut back, 5 bases at V and 2 bases at J, with 6 bases in the middle. CDR1 and CDR2 (germline): SGHVS, FNYEAQ. The CDR3 coding sequence is TGTGCCAGCAGCATCAGACAAGAGACCCAGTACTTC. Residues: CASSIRQETQYF.

This clonotype was picked up a small number of times. The gene calls are TRBV28 and TRBJ1-5, with 12 nucleotides matching TRBD1. Germline values: CDR1 MDHEN, CDR2 SYDVKM. The CDR3 covers 16 residues. J gave up 4 bases and V 5 bases, and 6 bases lay outside the gene matches. CDR3 DNA: TGTGCCAGCAGTCCCCCGGGACAGGGGGCGAATCAGCCCCAGCATTTT. Protein product: CASSPPGQGANQPQHF. Together with reference TRBV28 and TRBJ1-5, the CDR3 gives the full variable domain: DVKVTQSSRYLVKRTGEKVFLECVQDMDHENMFWYRQDPGLGLRLIYFSYDVKMKEKGDIPEGYSVSREKKERFSLILESASTNQTSMYLCASSPPGQGANQPQHFGDGTRLSIL.

The rearrangement links TRBV28 to TRBJ2-7, with 7 bases that match TRBD1. From germline, CDR1 is MDHEN and CDR2 SYDVKM. V dropped 5 bases and J dropped 3; count of bases not matched to a gene: 7. CDR3 size: 14 residues. DNA of the CDR3: TGTGCCAGCAGTACGCTCTACAGGGGCTACGAGCAGTACTTC. It is translated as CASSTLYRGYEQYF. The entire variable domain, with the rest obtained from reference TRBV28 and TRBJ2-7, is as follows: DVKVTQSSRYLVKRTGEKVFLECVQDMDHENMFWYRQDPGLGLRLIYFSYDVKMKEKGDIPEGYSVSREKKERFSLILESASTNQTSMYLCASSTLYRGYEQYFGPGTRLTVT.

This chain links TRBV19 with TRBJ2-5; TRBD1 might be the D (6 bases). Trimming took 3 bases from V and 4 from J, leaving 12 bases between them. The CDR3 consists of 14 residues. CDR1 LNHDA and CDR2 SQIVND come from the germline V gene (reference sequence). CDR3 loop: CASSIHGTRETQYF. The CDR3 region has the DNA TGTGCCAGTAGTATCCACGGGACACGAGAGACCCAGTACTTC. Based on the CDR3 plus reference TRBV19 and TRBJ2-5, the full variable domain is DGGITQSPKYLFRKEGQNVTLSCEQNLNHDAMYWYRQDPGQGLRLIYYSQIVNDFQKGDIAEGYSVSREKKESFPLTVTSAQKNPTAFYLCASSIHGTRETQYFGPGTRLLVL.

This clonotype was seen more than once but under ten times. This chain connects TRBV18 to TRBJ2-2; tentatively, D is TRBD2 (6 bases). V was shortened by 5 bases and J by 1 base, with 8 bases between the two germline ends. The germline CDR1 and CDR2 sequences are KGHSH and LQKENI. CDR3 length: 14 residues. CDR3 nucleotide sequence: TGTGCCAGCTCATCAGCGGGGAACACCGGGGAGCTGTTTTTT. It encodes CASSSAGNTGELFF. Full variable domain (outside the CDR3, taken from reference TRBV18 and TRBJ2-2): NAGVMQNPRHLVRRRGQEARLRCSPMKGHSHVYWYRQLPEEGLKFMVYLQKENIIDESGMPKERFSAEFPKEGPSILRIQQVVRGDSAAYFCASSSAGNTGELFFGEGSRLTVL.

This clonotype was counted between two and nine times. The chain is built from TRBV5-1 and TRBJ2-5, with a possible D match to TRBD1 (5 bases). This CDR3 contains 14 residues. The germline V gene has CDR1 SGHRS and CDR2 YFSETQ. V lost 0 bases and J lost 2, with 8 bases in between. CDR3 nucleotide sequence: TGCGCCAGCAGCTTGGCCACAGGACAAGAGACCCAGTACTTC. As protein: CASSLATGQETQYF. Combining the CDR3 with reference TRBV5-1 and TRBJ2-5 gives the whole variable domain KAGVTQTPRYLIKTRGQQVTLSCSPISGHRSVSWYQQTPGQGLQFLFEYFSETQRNKGNFPGRFSGRQFSNSRSEMNVSTLELGDSALYLCASSLATGQETQYFGPGTRLLVL.

This clonotype was found a few times. The gene calls are TRBV27 and TRBJ2-3; D not resolved. The V and J ends lost 3 bases and 0 bases respectively, with 10 bases between them. This CDR3 region has 15 residues. The germline gives CDR1 MNHEY, CDR2 SMNVEV (reference sequence). CDR3 nucleotides: TGTGCCAGCAGTTTTATACCCTTTAGCACAGATACGCAGTATTTT. Its protein is CASSFIPFSTDTQYF.

This clonotype was seen a handful of times. This chain uses TRBV28 with TRBJ2-7; D ambiguous. This CDR3 comprises 16 residues. Germline V CDR1 and CDR2: MDHEN, SYDVKM. V was clipped by 1 base and J by 0 bases, with 13 bases between them. DNA of the CDR3: TGTGCCAGCAGTTTATCCGGCAGTGTTAGCTCCTACGAGCAGTACTTC. Translated: CASSLSGSVSSYEQYF.

CDR3 in DNA: TGTGCCAGCAGTATGAACCCACAAGAGACCCAGTACTTC. Its translation: CASSMNPQETQYF. The rearrangement uses TRBV7-2 and TRBJ2-5; the D is unclear. This CDR3 has 13 residues. Germline CDR1 SGHTA, CDR2 FQGNSA. The ends were cut back, 6 bases at V and 2 bases at J, with 10 bases in the middle.

Ten or more counts support this clonotype. V is TRBV12-3 or TRBV12-4 and J is TRBJ2-7, with 8 bases identical to TRBD2. The CDR3 totals 13 residues. J lost 6 bases, V lost 3 bases, and 4 bases had no gene match. The DNA of the CDR3 is TGTGCCAGCAGTTTCAGCGGGAGTTCCGAGCAGTACTTC. Protein product: CASSFSGSSEQYF.